The clone carrying this TCR beta chain was detected ten times or more. The source of the sample is a study of blood T cells in healthy people across ages. The authors ran a second PCR of roughly 6 to 12 cycles using a sample-barcoded 5' primer and a J-beta primer mix. From the 5' RACE reads, TCRdb called clonotypes with MiXCR, one entry per CDR3 protein. Among hundreds of thousands of distinct CDR3 sequences, approximately 30% were seen once, and the ten largest hold around a sixth. Germline V CDR1 and CDR2: MNHNY, SVGAGI (reference sequence). The V gene lost 2 bases and the J gene lost 1 base, with 5 bases spanning the gap. This CDR3 region has 13 residues.

The V call is TRBV6-6, the J call TRBJ2-5; weak D call: TRBD1 (5 bases). The sequenced material came from blood. The receptor's source is a woman of 80 years or more in good health. The CDR3 bases are TGTGCCAGCAGTTACCAGGGCCAAGAGACCCAGTACTTC. Protein product: CASSYQGQETQYF.